This entry lists 30 T cell receptor beta chains sequenced from one sample in a study of radiotherapy plus CTLA-4 blockade in lung cancer. The data were produced by immunoSEQ multiplex PCR, yet TCRdb's version contains in-frame clones alone and is incomplete. The sample includes about 100,000 clones, roughly four fifths of them seen just once. The sample consisted of peripheral blood, taken from a patient treated with radiotherapy plus ipilimumab. The receptors were sampled from a human donor with non-small cell lung cancer who had stable disease on radiotherapy plus ipilimumab.

V is TRBV9 and J is TRBJ1-5, with 10 bases identical to TRBD1. V lost 8 bases and J lost 7; bases outside the gene matches: 6. The CDR3 loop spans 13 amino acids. Germline lookup yields CDR1 SGDLS and CDR2 YYNGEE. In DNA form, the CDR3 reads TGTGCCAGTGGGGGGACAGGGGCCCAGCCCCAGCATTTT. It encodes CASGGTGAQPQHF.

J is TRBJ2-7 and V is TRBV5-4, with 9 bases identical to TRBD2. This CDR3 has 15 amino acids. Trimming took 4 bases from V and 1 from J; bases not matched to a gene: 6. Looked up from germline, CDR1 is SGHNT and CDR2 is YYREEE (reference sequence). The CDR3 loop reads CASSTGLAKSYEQYF. The CDR3 DNA reads as TGTGCCAGCAGCACAGGACTAGCGAAATCCTACGAGCAGTACTTC.

A few counts support this clone. The V gene is TRBV7-2, the J gene TRBJ2-7, with a tentative D call TRBD2 (5 bases). The germline gives CDR1 SGHTA, CDR2 FQGNSA. Between the trimmed V and J ends, which lost 5 bases and 2 bases, there was a span of 13 bases. There are 14 residues in the CDR3. DNA for the CDR3: TGTGCCAGCAGCCCGAGGACTCCGACCTACGAGCAGTACTTC. This gives the protein CASSPRTPTYEQYF.

The J gene is TRBJ1-4, the V gene TRBV27; weak D call: TRBD1 (5 bases). The CDR3 extends over 15 amino acids. Between the trimmed V and J ends, which lost 5 bases and 0 bases, there was a span of 10 bases. CDR1 is MNHEY and CDR2 is SMNVEV in the germline V gene (reference sequence). In nucleotides, the CDR3 is TGTGCCAGCAGTCCAGGGTTTCCAACTAATGAAAAACTGTTTTTT. This translates into CASSPGFPTNEKLFF.

Notes on this clone: One end of the junction is discordant with germline, which a read error may explain. V is TRBV6-5 and J is TRBJ2-1; 7 bases fit TRBD2. The CDR3 has 13 amino acids. The germline gives CDR1 MNHEY, CDR2 SVGAGI. The CDR3 sequence: CASSYSGGGPPVF. The CDR3 region has the DNA TGTGCCAGCAGTTACTCCGGGGGAGGGCCCCCGGTCTTC.

The genes are TRBV6-5 and TRBJ2-6, with D unclear. Between the trimmed V and J ends, which lost 8 bases and 1 base, there was a span of 3 bases. Germline V gene sequence: CDR1 MNHEY, CDR2 SVGAGI. This CDR3 is built from 12 residues. DNA of the CDR3: TGTGCCAGCGGGTCTGGGGCCAACGTCCTGACTTTC. Protein sequence: CASGSGANVLTF.

This chain uses TRBV5-1 with TRBJ2-5; TRBD1 agrees at 7 bases. With V trimmed by 1 base and J by 5 bases, 5 bases remained unmatched. The CDR3 is 14 residues long. In germline, CDR1 is SGHRS, CDR2 YFSETQ. The CDR3 DNA reads TGCGCCAGCAGCTTGAACAGGGGCAGCGAGACCCAGTACTTC. Its translation: CASSLNRGSETQYF.

In DNA form, the CDR3 reads TGTGCCAGCAGTTACGCCAGAGGATCTAACACTGAAGCTTTCTTT. Translated: CASSYARGSNTEAFF. V usage is TRBV6-6 and J usage is TRBJ1-1; D gene ambiguous. This CDR3 comprises 15 residues. Looked up from germline, CDR1 is MNHNY and CDR2 is SVGAGI (reference sequence). The V end lost 2 bases, the J end lost 2 bases, and 12 bases lay between the germline ends.

The chain links TRBV7-9 to TRBJ2-1; 7 bases fit TRBD1. Germline V lookup: CDR1 SEHNR, CDR2 FQNEAQ (reference sequence). CDR3 length: 13 residues. J lost 8 bases, V lost 7 bases, and 8 bases had no gene match. Here the CDR3 reads CASKVQGSHEQFF. CDR3 nucleotide sequence: TGTGCCAGCAAGGTACAGGGGTCCCATGAGCAGTTCTTC.

This clone was counted between two and nine times. V gene TRBV7-9 combines with J gene TRBJ2-7; D gene unclear. Germline CDR1 is SEHNR and CDR2 is FQNEAQ (reference sequence). V lost 0 bases and J 7 bases, leaving 4 bases between the germline ends. CDR3 length: 11 residues. This CDR3 is CASSLAIEQYF. In DNA, the CDR3 is TGTGCCAGCAGCTTAGCGATTGAGCAGTACTTC.

The J gene is TRBJ2-1, the V gene TRBV11-2; 13 bases are a match to TRBD2. V was clipped by 5 bases and J by 10 bases; unmatched bases: 5. The CDR3 has 14 amino acids. CDR1 SGHAT and CDR2 FQNNGV come from the germline V gene. CDR3 amino acids: CASSTSGGAGEQFF. DNA of the CDR3: TGTGCCAGCAGCACTAGCGGGGGGGCAGGAGAGCAGTTCTTC.

CDR3 nucleotide sequence: TGTGCCAGCAGCTTAGGCCTAGCGGAGGGAGAGACCCAGTACTTC. Its translation: CASSLGLAEGETQYF. This sequence joins TRBV11-3 and TRBJ2-5; the match to TRBD2 covers 7 bases. Germline V gives CDR1 SGHNT, CDR2 YENEEA. CDR3 length equals 15 residues. The junction had 6 bases not matched to a gene; V was cut back by 1 base and J by 4 bases.

This chain links TRBV19 with TRBJ2-5; D is uncertain. The end of the DNA aligns better with TRBJ2-7, so the J call may be wrong. Germline CDR1 reads LNHDA; CDR2 reads SQIVND (reference sequence). The CDR3 is made up of 13 amino acids. In nucleotides, the CDR3 is TGTGCCAGTAGTATAGACAGGACCTACGAGCAGTACTTC. As protein: CASSIDRTYEQYF.

The chain recombines TRBV11-1 with TRBJ2-5; D gene unclear. The CDR3 runs to 13 residues. V was trimmed by 3 bases and J by 6 bases, leaving 11 bases between them. The V gene's germline CDR1 is SGHAT and CDR2 FQDESV (reference sequence). The CDR3 is CASSFQEWQTQYF. CDR3 coding DNA: TGTGCCAGCAGCTTTCAGGAGTGGCAGACCCAGTACTTC.

The V gene is TRBV5-1, the J gene TRBJ1-1, with D hard to call. The CDR3 extends over 13 amino acids. Germline V gives CDR1 SGHRS, CDR2 YFSETQ. V lost 0 bases and J 5 bases, leaving 8 bases between the germline ends. CDR3 amino acids: CASSLVGSTEAFF. The CDR3 DNA sequence: TGCGCCAGCAGCTTGGTGGGGAGTACTGAAGCTTTCTTT.

V is TRBV5-1 and J is TRBJ2-5, with 8 bases fitting TRBD1. The CDR3 length is 15 residues. J gave up 3 bases and V 0 bases, and 4 bases lay outside the gene matches. The germline CDR1 and CDR2 sequences are SGHRS and YFSETQ. The CDR3 reads CASSLAGTGKETQYF. The CDR3 nucleotides are TGCGCCAGCAGCTTGGCCGGGACAGGTAAAGAGACCCAGTACTTC.

The rearrangement links TRBV11-1 to TRBJ2-3, with D hard to call. This CDR3 region has 14 residues. CDR1 and CDR2 from the germline V gene are SGHAT and FQDESV (reference sequence). V was cut by 1 base and J by 2 bases, with 7 bases left in between. For the CDR3, the DNA is TGTGCCAGCAGCTTAGGTCGGTACACAGATACGCAGTATTTT. Its protein is CASSLGRYTDTQYF.

This clone came up a few times. This sequence joins TRBV2 and TRBJ2-5; D might be TRBD2 (6 bases). From germline, CDR1 is SNHLY and CDR2 FYNNEI. The CDR3 consists of 12 residues. V dropped 5 bases and J dropped 5 bases, with 9 bases sitting between them. DNA of the CDR3: TGTGCCAGCAGTCAGGCGGGGGAGACCCAGTACTTC. This gives the protein CASSQAGETQYF.

J is TRBJ2-7 and V is TRBV6-1; unclear D gene. This CDR3 is built from 14 residues. CDR1 is MNHNS, CDR2 SASEGT, per germline. The V end was cut by 5 bases, the J end by 2 bases, with 13 bases between. CDR3 in amino acids: CASSSSGPPYEQYF. The CDR3 nucleotides are TGTGCCAGCAGTTCCTCGGGTCCTCCCTACGAGCAGTACTTC.

The chain uses TRBV19 and TRBJ1-1, with D maybe TRBD1 (6 bases). Germline loops: CDR1 LNHDA, CDR2 SQIVND (reference sequence). The CDR3 consists of 14 residues. V lost 8 bases to trimming and J lost 5 bases, with 18 bases between them. CDR3 in DNA: TGTGCCAGTTCTTTTCGACAGGCAGGGACTGAAGCTTTCTTT. Translated, it gives CASSFRQAGTEAFF.

The gene calls are TRBV5-1 and TRBJ1-2; a possible D gene is TRBD1 (5 bases). Germline V gene lookup returns CDR1 SGHRS and CDR2 YFSETQ. V was trimmed by 9 bases and J by 4 bases, leaving 19 bases between them. This CDR3 comprises 14 residues. The DNA of the CDR3 is TGCGCCACCTCCTCTGGGGGAGAGGGCTATGGCTACACCTTC. It is translated as CATSSGGEGYGYTF.

The chain carries TRBV5-1 and TRBJ2-5; D perhaps matches TRBD2 (5 bases). The V gene's germline CDR1 is SGHRS and CDR2 YFSETQ. The CDR3 is 15 residues long. V was clipped by 7 bases and J by 5 bases, with 21 bases between them. The DNA for the CDR3 is TGCGCCAGCCGGGTTCGGTGGGAGAGGATGGAGACCCAGTACTTC. Protein: CASRVRWERMETQYF. The variable domain in full, with the rest retrieved from reference TRBV5-1 and TRBJ2-5, is KAGVTQTPRYLIKTRGQQVTLSCSPISGHRSVSWYQQTPGQGLQFLFEYFSETQRNKGNFPGRFSGRQFSNSRSEMNVSTLELGDSALYLCASRVRWERMETQYFGPGTRLLVL.

This clone was seen only a few times. The chain employs TRBV7-9 and TRBJ1-4, with D hard to call. CDR1 and CDR2 from the germline V gene are SEHNR and FQNEAQ (reference sequence). Between the trimmed V and J ends, which lost 5 bases and 5 bases, there was a span of 15 bases. The CDR3 loop spans 15 amino acids. CDR3 residues: CASSVPGSGNEKLFF. In DNA, the CDR3 is TGTGCCAGCAGCGTTCCGGGCAGTGGAAATGAAAAACTGTTTTTT.

This chain joins TRBV6-5 and TRBJ2-7; tentative D call: TRBD1 (6 bases). The CDR3 spans 13 residues. Germline values: CDR1 MNHEY, CDR2 SVGAGI. V lost 0 bases, J lost 7 bases, and 10 bases lay in between. For the CDR3, the DNA is TGTGCCAGCAGTTACTCGATGACAGGAGAGCAGTACTTC. This translates into CASSYSMTGEQYF.

The J gene is TRBJ2-3, the V gene TRBV5-1; 8 bases are a match to TRBD2. The germline V gene encodes CDR1 SGHRS and CDR2 YFSETQ. Trimming cost V 3 bases and J 3 bases; bases outside gene matches: 6. CDR3 size: 15 residues. CDR3 protein: CASSSSGLETDTQYF. The CDR3 DNA reads TGCGCCAGCAGCTCCTCGGGACTAGAGACAGATACGCAGTATTTT.

This clone was found once. The chain joins TRBV6-5 to TRBJ2-4; 9 nucleotides match TRBD2. This CDR3 has 13 residues. Germline-derived CDR1 and CDR2 are MNHEY and SVGAGI. V gave up 2 bases and J gave up 8 bases; unmatched junction bases: 1. This chain's CDR3 is CASSYAGGHIQYF. CDR3 coding DNA: TGTGCCAGCAGTTACGCGGGGGGGCACATTCAGTACTTC.

This chain connects TRBV27 to TRBJ2-3, with 11 bases lining up with TRBD2. CDR1 and CDR2 (germline): MNHEY, SMNVEV (reference sequence). The CDR3 length is 15 residues. The J segment lost 7 bases and the V segment lost 6 bases, leaving 9 bases of the junction unmatched. In DNA form, the CDR3 reads TGTGCCAGCAGAGTTAGCGGGGGGGCCGACTATACGCAGTATTTT. Encoded protein: CASRVSGGADYTQYF.

This chain joins TRBV6-1 and TRBJ2-2; 9 bases agree with TRBD2. This CDR3 has 15 amino acids. J was trimmed by 2 bases and V by 8 bases; bases with no gene match: 6. Per germline, CDR1 MNHNS and CDR2 SASEGT. The CDR3 protein is CASVLGLANTGELFF. CDR3 coding DNA: TGTGCCAGCGTACTGGGACTAGCCAACACCGGGGAGCTGTTTTTT.

The rearrangement uses TRBV27 and TRBJ2-1; 11 bases line up with TRBD1. There are 17 residues in the CDR3. Germline trimming cut 2 bases from V and 3 bases from J; bases unmatched to any gene: 6. Germline V gene data show CDR1 as MNHEY and CDR2 as SMNVEV (reference sequence). The CDR3 region is CASSLVDRGPSYNEQFF. CDR3 nucleotide sequence: TGTGCCAGCAGTTTAGTGGACAGGGGGCCCAGCTACAATGAGCAGTTCTTC.

This chain connects TRBV7-8 to TRBJ1-5; TRBD1 agrees at 8 bases. This CDR3 is 16 amino acids long. Trimming took 3 bases from V and 4 from J; bases not matched to a gene: 8. CDR1 and CDR2 (germline): SGHVS, FQNEAQ. CDR3 loop: CASSLGQGAGNQPQHF. Written as DNA, the CDR3 is TGTGCCAGCAGCTTGGGTCAGGGGGCGGGGAATCAGCCCCAGCATTTT.